A selection of T cell receptor beta chains follows, all from one sample in a study of post-analysis software for immune sequencing data. MiXCR, applied by TCRdb to the PCR reads, yields one record per CDR3 protein. The profile shows about 200,000 distinct CDR3 sequences, approximately 29% of them singletons. The sample was blood. The source is a girl aged 2-17 years with multiple sclerosis. The CDR3 runs from the conserved cysteine through the conserved F or W. Each record gives: D gene, clone size, J gene, V gene, CDR3 protein, CDR3 DNA. D genes are given only for firm matches. A clone size is listed for some rows: how often the clone was seen (once, few, many), or a class if it is expanded.

d_gene: .
abundance: .
j_gene: TRBJ2-3
v_gene: TRBV4-2
CDR3aa: CASSQVGTDTQYF
CDR3nt: TGTGCCAGCAGCCAAGTTGGCACAGATACGCAGTATTTT

d_gene: TRBD2
abundance: .
j_gene: TRBJ2-3
v_gene: TRBV28
CDR3aa: CASSFTTAGVGTDTQYF
CDR3nt: TGTGCCAGCAGTTTCACCACGGCGGGAGTAGGCACAGATACGCAGTATTTT

d_gene: .
abundance: .
j_gene: TRBJ2-7
v_gene: TRBV5-1
CDR3aa: CASSLPDEQYF
CDR3nt: TGCGCCAGCAGCTTGCCCGACGAGCAGTACTTC

d_gene: TRBD1
abundance: many
j_gene: TRBJ2-3
v_gene: TRBV20-1
CDR3aa: CSARRPRQDRRLTDTQYF
CDR3nt: TGCAGTGCTAGACGACCACGCCAGGACAGGAGATTAACAGATACGCAGTATTTT

d_gene: TRBD2
abundance: many
j_gene: TRBJ2-7
v_gene: TRBV5-1
CDR3aa: CASSSGLAASSYEQYF
CDR3nt: TGCGCCAGCAGCTCGGGACTAGCGGCGAGCTCCTACGAGCAGTACTTC

d_gene: .
abundance: many
j_gene: TRBJ2-1
v_gene: TRBV5-1
CDR3aa: CASSWQGLDNEQFF
CDR3nt: TGCGCCAGCAGCTGGCAGGGGCTTGACAATGAGCAGTTCTTC

d_gene: .
abundance: few
j_gene: TRBJ2-5
v_gene: TRBV5-1
CDR3aa: CASSLGTQLGEQYF
CDR3nt: TGCGCCAGCAGCTTGGGAACCCAACTTGGGGAGCAGTACTTC

d_gene: .
abundance: many
j_gene: TRBJ2-7
v_gene: TRBV12-3/TRBV12-4
CDR3aa: CASSFGGNPRALEQYF
CDR3nt: TGTGCCAGCAGTTTTGGGGGCAACCCGAGGGCCCTCGAGCAGTACTTC

d_gene: .
abundance: .
j_gene: TRBJ2-3
v_gene: TRBV29-1
CDR3aa: CSVEDRLAGGPGSQYF
CDR3nt: TGCAGCGTTGAAGACCGACTAGCTGGGGGGCCTGGTTCGCAGTATTTT

d_gene: .
abundance: .
j_gene: TRBJ1-5
v_gene: TRBV6-5
CDR3aa: CASGREGSKQPQHF
CDR3nt: TGTGCCAGCGGCCGGGAGGGTTCAAAACAGCCCCAGCATTTT

d_gene: .
abundance: .
j_gene: TRBJ1-1
v_gene: TRBV5-1
CDR3aa: CASSWDSTEAFF
CDR3nt: TGCGCCAGCAGCTGGGACTCGACAGAAGCTTTCTTT

d_gene: TRBD2
abundance: few
j_gene: TRBJ2-5
v_gene: TRBV20-1
CDR3aa: CSARDNTGRETQYF
CDR3nt: TGCAGTGCTAGAGATAATACCGGGAGGGAGACCCAGTACTTC

d_gene: .
abundance: few
j_gene: TRBJ2-7
v_gene: TRBV29-1
CDR3aa: CSVLAVGPDEQYF
CDR3nt: TGCAGCGTTTTAGCGGTAGGGCCCGACGAGCAGTACTTC

d_gene: .
abundance: .
j_gene: TRBJ1-5
v_gene: TRBV2
CDR3aa: CASSGGVLWGNQPQHF
CDR3nt: TGTGCCAGCAGCGGAGGGGTCCTCTGGGGCAATCAGCCCCAGCATTTT

d_gene: .
abundance: many
j_gene: TRBJ2-5
v_gene: TRBV7-2
CDR3aa: CASSRRGPGRTQYF
CDR3nt: TGTGCCAGCAGCCGTAGAGGCCCTGGGAGGACCCAGTACTTC

d_gene: TRBD2
abundance: .
j_gene: TRBJ2-1
v_gene: TRBV3-1
CDR3aa: CASSHIERDYPWGGQFF
CDR3nt: TGTGCCAGCAGCCATATAGAGCGGGACTACCCCTGGGGGGGGCAGTTCTTC

d_gene: TRBD1
abundance: few
j_gene: TRBJ2-3
v_gene: TRBV5-1
CDR3aa: CASSEGQDLDTQYF
CDR3nt: TGCGCCAGCAGCGAGGGACAGGACCTAGATACGCAGTATTTT

d_gene: .
abundance: .
j_gene: TRBJ1-2
v_gene: TRBV6-2/TRBV6-3
CDR3aa: CASSEQGYGYTF
CDR3nt: TGTGCCAGCAGTGAACAGGGATATGGCTACACCTTC

d_gene: TRBD2
abundance: .
j_gene: TRBJ2-6
v_gene: TRBV10-1
CDR3aa: CTSSTGTTNSGANVLTF
CDR3nt: TGCACCAGTAGCACCGGGACTACAAACTCTGGGGCCAACGTCCTGACTTTC

d_gene: TRBD1
abundance: many
j_gene: TRBJ2-7
v_gene: TRBV3-1
CDR3aa: CASSQAGTGSYEQYF
CDR3nt: TGTGCCAGCAGCCAAGCCGGGACAGGGTCCTACGAGCAGTACTTC

d_gene: .
abundance: many
j_gene: TRBJ2-1
v_gene: TRBV5-1
CDR3aa: CASIGQSYNEQFF
CDR3nt: TGCGCCAGTATCGGACAGAGTTACAATGAGCAGTTCTTC

d_gene: TRBD1
abundance: few
j_gene: TRBJ1-5
v_gene: TRBV4-1
CDR3aa: CASSPGQAQPQHF
CDR3nt: TGCGCCAGCAGCCCGGGACAGGCTCAGCCCCAGCATTTT

d_gene: TRBD1
abundance: .
j_gene: TRBJ1-1
v_gene: TRBV27
CDR3aa: CASSPPGQGPNTEAFF
CDR3nt: TGTGCCAGCAGTCCACCGGGACAGGGGCCGAACACTGAAGCTTTCTTT

d_gene: TRBD2
abundance: many
j_gene: TRBJ2-5
v_gene: TRBV28
CDR3aa: CASSRGVGGTQETQYF
CDR3nt: TGTGCCAGCAGTCGGGGGGTTGGGGGGACCCAAGAGACCCAGTACTTC

d_gene: TRBD2
abundance: few
j_gene: TRBJ2-3
v_gene: TRBV20-1
CDR3aa: CSAQRGWGDTQYF
CDR3nt: TGCAGTGCCCAGCGGGGGTGGGGAGATACGCAGTATTTT

d_gene: TRBD2
abundance: many
j_gene: TRBJ2-1
v_gene: TRBV29-1
CDR3aa: CSVVKLAGGPDEQFF
CDR3nt: TGCAGCGTTGTCAAGCTAGCGGGAGGGCCTGATGAGCAGTTCTTC

d_gene: .
abundance: few
j_gene: TRBJ1-6
v_gene: TRBV2
CDR3aa: CASSGTVGSPLHF
CDR3nt: TGTGCCAGCAGTGGGACAGTAGGCTCACCCCTCCACTTT

d_gene: .
abundance: .
j_gene: TRBJ1-1
v_gene: TRBV14
CDR3aa: CASRPHSVAGEAFF
CDR3nt: TGTGCCAGCAGACCCCATTCCGTCGCGGGGGAAGCTTTCTTT

d_gene: TRBD1
abundance: many
j_gene: TRBJ2-7
v_gene: TRBV12-3/TRBV12-4
CDR3aa: CASSRNRDRVHEQYF
CDR3nt: TGTGCCAGCAGCCGCAACCGGGACAGGGTGCACGAGCAGTACTTC

d_gene: TRBD1
abundance: few
j_gene: TRBJ1-1
v_gene: TRBV5-1
CDR3aa: CASSPTGTEEAFF
CDR3nt: TGCGCCAGCAGCCCTACCGGGACAGAGGAAGCTTTCTTT

d_gene: TRBD2
abundance: .
j_gene: TRBJ2-4
v_gene: TRBV5-5
CDR3aa: CASSLERGGNLKNIQYF
CDR3nt: TGTGCCAGCAGCTTGGAGCGGGGGGGCAATCTTAAAAACATTCAGTACTTC

d_gene: TRBD2
abundance: few
j_gene: TRBJ2-1
v_gene: TRBV7-2
CDR3aa: CASSLAGLAGAYNEQFF
CDR3nt: TGTGCCAGCAGCTTAGCCGGACTAGCGGGAGCCTACAATGAGCAGTTCTTC

d_gene: .
abundance: .
j_gene: TRBJ1-6
v_gene: TRBV20-1
CDR3aa: CSARGQNNSPLHF
CDR3nt: TGCAGTGCTAGAGGTCAGAATAATTCACCCCTCCACTTT

d_gene: TRBD1
abundance: once
j_gene: TRBJ2-1
v_gene: TRBV11-3
CDR3aa: CASSQRGTGGNEQFF
CDR3nt: TGTGCCAGCAGCCAACGGGGGACAGGGGGCAATGAGCAGTTCTTC

d_gene: TRBD2
abundance: many
j_gene: TRBJ2-1
v_gene: TRBV29-1
CDR3aa: CSVWLADNNEQFF
CDR3nt: TGCAGCGTTTGGCTAGCGGATAACAATGAGCAGTTCTTC

d_gene: .
abundance: many
j_gene: TRBJ2-3
v_gene: TRBV5-1
CDR3aa: CASASGGRTDTQYF
CDR3nt: TGCGCCAGCGCGAGTGGTGGACGCACAGATACGCAGTATTTT

d_gene: .
abundance: .
j_gene: TRBJ1-1
v_gene: TRBV7-2
CDR3aa: CASSLARGGGGSGAFF
CDR3nt: TGTGCCAGCAGCTTAGCGCGGGGTGGGGGGGGTAGCGGAGCTTTCTTT

d_gene: TRBD2
abundance: .
j_gene: TRBJ2-3
v_gene: TRBV7-9
CDR3aa: CASSLNGRAGPDTQYF
CDR3nt: TGTGCCAGCAGCTTGAACGGGAGGGCCGGGCCAGATACGCAGTATTTT

d_gene: .
abundance: .
j_gene: TRBJ1-1
v_gene: TRBV5-5
CDR3aa: CASSTKGGSEAFF
CDR3nt: TGTGCCAGCAGCACCAAGGGGGGCTCTGAAGCTTTCTTT

d_gene: .
abundance: .
j_gene: TRBJ1-1
v_gene: TRBV7-9
CDR3aa: CASSLAARDAEAFF
CDR3nt: TGTGCCAGCAGCTTAGCTGCCAGGGACGCTGAAGCTTTCTTT

d_gene: .
abundance: .
j_gene: TRBJ2-2
v_gene: TRBV20-1
CDR3aa: CSAKRDLNTGELFF
CDR3nt: TGCAGTGCCAAAAGGGACTTGAACACCGGGGAGCTGTTTTTT

d_gene: TRBD2
abundance: .
j_gene: TRBJ2-4
v_gene: TRBV7-2
CDR3aa: CASSQEASGWLGNIQYF
CDR3nt: TGTGCCAGCAGCCAGGAGGCTAGCGGGTGGTTGGGAAACATTCAGTACTTC

d_gene: .
abundance: many
j_gene: TRBJ2-7
v_gene: TRBV5-1
CDR3aa: CASRRSTPSGEQYF
CDR3nt: TGCGCCAGCAGGAGATCTACCCCCTCCGGGGAGCAGTACTTC

d_gene: .
abundance: many
j_gene: TRBJ2-1
v_gene: TRBV2
CDR3aa: CASSDHEQFF
CDR3nt: TGTGCCAGCAGTGATCATGAGCAGTTCTTC

d_gene: .
abundance: many
j_gene: TRBJ2-5
v_gene: TRBV28
CDR3aa: CASSLGPREETQYF
CDR3nt: TGTGCCAGCAGTTTAGGTCCTCGAGAAGAGACCCAGTACTTC

d_gene: .
abundance: many
j_gene: TRBJ2-5
v_gene: TRBV6-1
CDR3aa: CASTRWLGQARETQYF
CDR3nt: TGTGCCAGCACCCGATGGTTGGGCCAAGCGCGGGAGACCCAGTACTTC

d_gene: TRBD2
abundance: .
j_gene: TRBJ2-4
v_gene: TRBV20-1
CDR3aa: CSAAGTSPRNIQYF
CDR3nt: TGCAGTGCCGCTGGGACTAGCCCCCGAAACATTCAGTACTTC

d_gene: TRBD1
abundance: few
j_gene: TRBJ2-1
v_gene: TRBV6-2/TRBV6-3
CDR3aa: CASSYGTGRNEQFF
CDR3nt: TGTGCCAGCAGTTACGGGACAGGGCGCAATGAGCAGTTCTTC

d_gene: .
abundance: many
j_gene: TRBJ2-5
v_gene: TRBV7-9
CDR3aa: CASSLYARSDRTLRETQYF
CDR3nt: TGTGCCAGCAGCCTTTATGCCCGCTCCGACAGGACTTTGCGCGAGACCCAGTACTTC

d_gene: TRBD1
abundance: few
j_gene: TRBJ1-1
v_gene: TRBV12-3/TRBV12-4
CDR3aa: CASSARQGMNTEAFF
CDR3nt: TGTGCCAGCAGTGCACGACAGGGAATGAACACTGAAGCTTTCTTT

d_gene: TRBD1
abundance: .
j_gene: TRBJ1-1
v_gene: TRBV5-1
CDR3aa: CVSSSTGTGGTEAFF
CDR3nt: TGCGTCAGCAGCTCCACCGGGACAGGGGGCACTGAAGCTTTCTTT

d_gene: .
abundance: many
j_gene: TRBJ2-6
v_gene: TRBV20-1
CDR3aa: CSASGGSGANVLTF
CDR3nt: TGCAGTGCTAGTGGGGGCTCTGGGGCCAACGTCCTGACTTTC

d_gene: TRBD2
abundance: .
j_gene: TRBJ2-5
v_gene: TRBV5-1
CDR3aa: CASSLGTSGSDEQYF
CDR3nt: TGCGCCAGCAGCTTGGGGACTAGCGGGTCCGATGAGCAGTACTTC

d_gene: .
abundance: .
j_gene: TRBJ1-6
v_gene: TRBV5-1
CDR3aa: CASSLDTGLSSPLHF
CDR3nt: TGCGCCAGCAGCTTGGATACGGGGCTCAGTTCACCCCTCCACTTT

d_gene: .
abundance: .
j_gene: TRBJ1-5
v_gene: TRBV27
CDR3aa: CASGFGGGGYQPQHF
CDR3nt: TGTGCCAGCGGCTTCGGGGGGGGAGGGTATCAGCCCCAGCATTTT

d_gene: TRBD1
abundance: .
j_gene: TRBJ1-1
v_gene: TRBV15
CDR3aa: CATSREGTGRSTEAFF
CDR3nt: TGTGCCACCAGCAGAGAGGGGACAGGTAGGAGCACTGAAGCTTTCTTT

d_gene: TRBD1
abundance: .
j_gene: TRBJ1-2
v_gene: TRBV6-1
CDR3aa: CASKQTGPYGYTF
CDR3nt: TGTGCCAGCAAGCAGACAGGGCCGTATGGCTACACCTTC

d_gene: .
abundance: many
j_gene: TRBJ2-1
v_gene: TRBV5-1
CDR3aa: CASSLGQYKDEQFF
CDR3nt: TGCGCCAGCAGCTTGGGACAGTATAAGGATGAGCAGTTCTTC

d_gene: .
abundance: few
j_gene: TRBJ1-1
v_gene: TRBV20-1
CDR3aa: CSARDLSGNTEAFF
CDR3nt: TGCAGTGCTAGAGATCTCTCGGGGAACACTGAAGCTTTCTTT

d_gene: TRBD1
abundance: few
j_gene: TRBJ1-2
v_gene: TRBV5-5
CDR3aa: CASSLRQGPYGYTF
CDR3nt: TGTGCCAGCAGCCTCAGACAGGGCCCCTATGGCTACACCTTC